These 12 T cell receptor beta chains came from one sample sequenced in a study of monozygotic twins with inflammatory bowel disease. TCRdb reprocessed the 5' RACE reads, with one entry per CDR3 protein and no DNA. Its table lists some 150,000 distinct CDR3 sequences. Sequenced material: blood. Receptor source: a human donor with ulcerative colitis or Crohn's disease, or a healthy co-twin of an affected twin (not recorded which).

The rearrangement uses TRBV6-6 and TRBJ2-7; TCRdb selects TRBD2, and the lack of DNA leaves this call unchecked. The CDR3 runs 14 residues. Per germline, CDR1 MNHNY and CDR2 SVGAGI (reference sequence). The CDR3 here is CASNPAGGSYEQYF.

This chain links TRBV10-3 with TRBJ2-2; TCRdb names TRBD1, which stays unverified in the absence of DNA. This CDR3 has 12 residues. Germline CDR1 is ENHRY and CDR2 is SYGVKD. The chain's CDR3 is CAISRENGELFF.

This sequence joins TRBV6-2 or TRBV6-3 and TRBJ2-7; the D gene TCRdb calls, TRBD2, cannot be checked with no DNA. CDR1 MNHEY and CDR2 SVGEGT come from the germline V gene. There are 15 residues in the CDR3. The CDR3 sequence is CASKRPGLAEYEQYF.

The chain employs TRBV20-1 and TRBJ1-1; TCRdb indicates TRBD1, and absent DNA this call remains unverified. This CDR3 region has 11 residues. Germline CDR1 reads DFQATT; CDR2 reads SNEGSKA (reference sequence). CDR3 protein: CSARRAGEAFF.

The rearrangement joins TRBV5-5 to TRBJ1-4; TCRdb selects TRBD1, and the lack of DNA leaves this call unchecked. The germline V gene encodes CDR1 SGHKS and CDR2 YYEKEE (reference sequence). The CDR3 consists of 14 residues. The CDR3 sequence: CASSLGQGSEKLFF.

This chain joins TRBV6-1 and TRBJ1-3; TCRdb names TRBD1, which stays unverified in the absence of DNA. The length of the CDR3 is 19 residues. The germline V gene has CDR1 MNHNS and CDR2 SASEGT. This CDR3 reads CASSRYPPGTGDSGNTIYF.

The chain has TRBV7-3 and TRBJ2-1; TCRdb outputs TRBD2, but without DNA this stays unchecked. CDR1 SGHTA and CDR2 FQGTGA come from the germline V gene. The CDR3 runs 14 residues. The CDR3 region is CASSLGEAATPLFF.

J is TRBJ2-2 and V is TRBV10-3; the TCRdb D gene call, TRBD1, has no DNA to confirm it. The CDR3 consists of 13 residues. The germline CDR1 and CDR2 sequences are ENHRY and SYGVKD. This CDR3 is CAISETGTGELFF.

J is TRBJ2-7 and V is TRBV29-1; TCRdb designates TRBD1, a call that cannot be tested without DNA. The CDR3 length is 13 residues. Germline CDR1 is SQVTM and CDR2 is ANQGSEA. The CDR3 spells CSVASNRANEQYF.

The chain employs TRBV28 and TRBJ2-1; no DNA is available, so the TRBD1 call from TCRdb remains unchecked. Germline CDR1 and CDR2: MDHEN and SYDVKM. The CDR3 is made up of 14 amino acids. The CDR3 sequence is CASSSETGPNEQFF.

CDR3 sequence: CVTGTSYEQFF. V is TRBV2 and J is TRBJ2-1; the D gene TCRdb calls, TRBD2, cannot be checked with no DNA. In germline, CDR1 is SNHLY, CDR2 FYNNEI. The CDR3 covers 11 residues. Drawing the rest from reference TRBV2 and TRBJ2-1, the complete variable domain is EPEVTQTPSHQVTQMGQEVILRCVPISNHLYFYWYRQILGQKVEFLVSFYNNEISEKSEIFDDQFSVERPDGSNFTLKIRSTKLEDSAMYFCVTGTSYEQFFGPGTRLTVL.

The CDR3 is CASSSWTEKNIQYF. The chain is built from TRBV7-2 and TRBJ2-4; the D gene TCRdb calls, TRBD2, cannot be checked with no DNA. The germline V gene encodes CDR1 SGHTA and CDR2 FQGNSA. The CDR3 totals 14 residues.